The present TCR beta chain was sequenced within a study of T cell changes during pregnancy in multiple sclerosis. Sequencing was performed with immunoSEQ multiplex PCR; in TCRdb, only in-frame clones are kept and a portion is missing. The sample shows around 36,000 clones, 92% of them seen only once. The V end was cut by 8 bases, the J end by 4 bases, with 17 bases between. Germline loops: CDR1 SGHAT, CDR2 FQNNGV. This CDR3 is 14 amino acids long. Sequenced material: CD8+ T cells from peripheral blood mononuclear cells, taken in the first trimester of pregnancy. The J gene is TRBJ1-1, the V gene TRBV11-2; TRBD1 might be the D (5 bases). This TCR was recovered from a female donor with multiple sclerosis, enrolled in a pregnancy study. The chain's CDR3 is CASRKGGVLTEAFF. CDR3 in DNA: TGTGCCAGCCGTAAGGGAGGGGTTCTCACTGAAGCTTTCTTT.